In its sample, the clone carrying this T cell receptor (beta chain) was seen a few times. Its antigen is unidentified. TCRdb re-called the reads with MiXCR, one entry per CDR3 protein. This table has about 920,000 distinct CDR3 sequences, around 32% appearing once. The data originate from a study of T cell repertoires in cytomegalovirus infection. Study-level results: Dominant in the ex vivo response were TCR beta clonotypes restricted by HLA-C and specific for CMV.

This CDR3 region has 15 residues. Germline V gives CDR1 SEHNR, CDR2 FQNEAQ (reference sequence). V was clipped by 8 bases and J by 3 bases, with 16 bases between them. Sequenced material: cultured CD8+ T cells from PBMCs, taken from culture after CMV antigen stimulation. The receptor was derived from a human donor in good health (CMV status not recorded). Some clones in this sample may be carry-over from other donors' samples. The rearrangement uses TRBV7-9 and TRBJ2-2, with D possibly called TRBD1 or TRBD2 (7 bases each). The CDR3: CASAGDRFDTGELFF. DNA of the CDR3: TGTGCCAGCGCGGGGGACAGATTTGACACCGGGGAGCTGTTTTTT.